This TCR beta chain stems from a study of blood T cell repertoires in COVID-19 (dated by TCRdb to between 2020 and 2021). With regard to the full study: The collaborator samples originated in the United States, Italy and Spain and spanned the acute and convalescent phases of COVID-19. The prospective study material was composed of cDNA or gDNA derived from T cells, B-cell-depleted T cells, or PBMCs. The dataset comprised deeply sampled blood TCRbeta repertoires from subjects exposed to, actively infected with, or recovered from COVID-19. The repertoires were released in a freely available public database intended as a resource for research on the immune response to SARS-CoV-2. Samples came from the ongoing ImmuneRACE study (first 160 participants) plus 1,254 subjects from 6 global collaborators. Nearly every sample came with metadata listing a de-identified subject ID, COVID-19 status, age in years and sex. Where HLA class I and class II types were available, the types were taken from metadata supplied by the sample provider, not from assay-based typing. Findings and caveats that apply to the study as a whole: Clinical and demographic metadata were provided uncurated, with the amount varying by source and participant.

The immunoSEQ Assay, a bias-controlled multiplex PCR, was used to amplify TCRbeta CDR3 regions from genomic DNA. Per the authors' processing: The number of nucleated cells in each sample was estimated from the amplification of reference gene primers within the assay. To quantify the absolute abundance of each unique TCRbeta CDR3 rearrangement, sequence reads were collapsed and filtered. For each sample, productive Simpson clonality was calculated as the square root of Simpson's diversity index across productive rearrangements. The table was pulled from immuneACCESS by TCRdb, which kept in-frame rearrangements only. Such tables lose some clones; where checked, under half of the loss comes from unresolved V genes, and the rest has no known cause. That table is the source of V, J and clone size, and D and trimming were worked out from the DNA. The sample data list tens of thousands of clones, and about 87% of these were observed just once. The ten largest make up approximately 12% of the sample.

This clone is a singleton in its sample. No antigen is known for it. No much larger clonotype is one base removed from it; base qualities were not supplied. CDR1 and CDR2 are read off the germline V gene (reference sequence) as LNHDA and SQIVND. V lost 7 bases and J lost 10 bases, and the count of bases not matched to a germline gene is 1. Taken from cysteine to phenylalanine, the CDR3 has 11 residues. Left in the record is the CDR3 DNA by itself, 33 bases read in frame from the first base. Whole blood was collected in K2EDTA tubes by collaborating institutions according to the institutions' own protocols. For TCRbeta analysis, collaborators shipped samples as frozen whole blood, isolated PBMCs, or DNA extracted from either of those sample types.

Material: peripheral blood. The chain joins TRBV19 to TRBJ2-1; 10 bases in the junction line up with TRBD1. The clonotype comes from a man at least 80 years old with acute or convalescent COVID-19. The encoded CDR3 is CASKTGGEQFF. The bases are TGTGCCAGTAAGACAGGGGGCGAGCAGTTCTTC.